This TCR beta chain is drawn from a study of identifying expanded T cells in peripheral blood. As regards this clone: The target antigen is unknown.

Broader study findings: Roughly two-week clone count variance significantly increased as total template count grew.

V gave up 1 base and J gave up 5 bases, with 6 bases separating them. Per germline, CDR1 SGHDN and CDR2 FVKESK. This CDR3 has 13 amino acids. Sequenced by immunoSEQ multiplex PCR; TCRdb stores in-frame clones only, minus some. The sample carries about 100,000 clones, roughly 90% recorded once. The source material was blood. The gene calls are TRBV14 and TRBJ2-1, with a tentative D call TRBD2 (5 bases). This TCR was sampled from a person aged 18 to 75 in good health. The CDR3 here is CASSQVRDNEQFF. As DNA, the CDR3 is TGTGCCAGCAGCCAAGTGAGGGACAATGAGCAGTTCTTC. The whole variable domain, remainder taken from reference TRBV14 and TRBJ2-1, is EAGVTQFPSHSVIEKGQTVTLRCDPISGHDNLYWYRRVMGKEIKFLLHFVKESKQDESGMPNNRFLAERTGGTYSTLKVQPAELEDSGVYFCASSQVRDNEQFFGPGTRLTVL.